This TCR beta chain was captured by sequencing in a study of early T cells in non-severe SARS-CoV-2 infection. Tagging with unique molecular identifiers was applied to individual cDNA molecules. TCRdb re-called the 5' RACE reads through MiXCR, storing one row per CDR3 protein. The data contain 50,000 to 65,000 distinct CDR3 sequences, less than 20% of them seen just once; the ten biggest clones take up 8.9%. Germline CDR1 is SQVTM and CDR2 is ANQGSEA. V lost 7 bases, J lost 0 bases, and 15 bases lay in between. The CDR3 spans 14 residues. The sequence came from an adult who was a healthcare worker with PCR-confirmed SARS-CoV-2 infection or an uninfected control (not recorded which). This specimen was whole blood, taken at baseline. The chain joins TRBV29-1 to TRBJ1-2, with D perhaps TRBD1 (5 bases). The CDR3 nucleotides read TGCAGCGACTCTCAGACAGAAGCTAACTATGGCTACACCTTC. Translation gives CSDSQTEANYGYTF.